This T cell receptor (beta chain) was identified during a study of patients and donors after allogeneic stem cell transplantation. This clonotype occurred once. TCRdb recomputed calls from the RT-PCR reads with MiXCR, one row per CDR3 protein. The profile shows roughly 880,000 distinct CDR3 sequences, roughly 17% of them singletons. Sample: blood, either unsorted or a sorted T cell fraction (not recorded which). This receptor was identified in a human donor who was either an allogeneic HSCT recipient or a stem cell or donor lymphocyte infusion donor (not recorded which). It is not recorded whose cells these are; they may come from a transplant donor.

The DNA of the CDR3 is TGTGCCAGCACACCCCTTGGGAGCTATGGCTACACCTTC. Its translation: CASTPLGSYGYTF. The chain employs TRBV25-1 and TRBJ1-2; D is uncertain. The V gene lost 7 bases and the J gene lost 4 bases, with 13 bases spanning the gap. The CDR3 sequence is 13 residues long. In germline, CDR1 is MGHDK, CDR2 SYGVNS.